This TCR beta chain appears in the sequencing data of a study of T cell responses to AZD1222 COVID-19 vaccine. The V gene end was trimmed by 4 bases and the J gene end by 5 bases; junction bases not matched to a gene: 7. Germline V gene sequence: CDR1 SGHRS, CDR2 YFSETQ. The CDR3 loop spans 15 amino acids. Using immunoSEQ multiplex PCR, the repertoire was profiled, and TCRdb retains in-frame clones only, with some absent. The data contain about 140,000 clones, roughly 89% of them singletons. Notes on this clone: Its antigen is currently unknown.

Study-level results: In a largely white British group with more females than males, clonal diversity was possibly underestimated. The repertoires were collected only after the peak T cell response. Nearly half of spike-specific TCRs reportedly go after variant regions that carry no mutations. Spike-specific TCR breadth and depth grew following two AZD1222 doses.

The TCR comes from an adult in good health. The rearrangement uses TRBV5-1 and TRBJ1-5; 9 bases agree with TRBD1. Material: peripheral blood, obtained on day 0 of AZD1222 vaccination. CDR3 DNA: TGCGCCAGCAGCGGAGGGACAGGGAGGGATCAGCCCCAGCATTTT. Amino acid sequence: CASSGGTGRDQPQHF. Using reference TRBV5-1 and TRBJ1-5 for the parts outside the CDR3, the full variable domain is KAGVTQTPRYLIKTRGQQVTLSCSPISGHRSVSWYQQTPGQGLQFLFEYFSETQRNKGNFPGRFSGRQFSNSRSEMNVSTLELGDSALYLCASSGGTGRDQPQHFGDGTRLSIL.